This TCR beta chain was sequenced for a study of a mutant IDH1 vaccine in newly diagnosed glioma. Notes on this clone: Its antigen is undetermined.

Some clones are missing from TCRdb's copy, which holds only in-frame ones; the method was immunoSEQ multiplex PCR. Of tens of thousands of clones in the sample, roughly 70% were seen once. The CDR3 length is 18 residues. V lost 0 bases and J 0 bases, leaving 17 bases between the germline ends. CDR1 SGHTA and CDR2 FQGNSA come from the germline V gene. Time point described: week 11, during vaccination. The investigators gave 300 ug of mutant IDH1 20-mer peptide in each vaccine dose, together with topical imiquimod. The rearrangement joins TRBV7-2 to TRBJ1-2; D not resolved. This TCR derives from a man aged 18 to 29 with glioma. Some clones in this sample may be carry-over from other donors' samples. Material: peripheral blood mononuclear cells (PBMCs), obtained from a glioma patient whose treatment included an IDH1 peptide vaccine. CDR3 region: CASSLANTIYISNYGYTF. DNA for the CDR3: TGTGCCAGCAGCTTAGCGAACACCATTTATATATCTAACTATGGCTACACCTTC.